One T cell receptor (beta chain) is described in this entry. The target antigen is unknown. This sample was included in a study of immune evolution from preneoplasia to lung adenocarcinoma. Study-level points and caveats: From normal lung to invasive adenocarcinoma, top clone frequencies appeared to decrease.

Profiling relied on immunoSEQ multiplex PCR, and the TCRdb table lists in-frame clones only, not all of them. This sample has about 7,400 clones, with roughly 83% found just once. H&E slides confirmed each diagnosis, reviewed by two pathologists independently. After pathologic assessment, macro-dissection selected premalignant or tumor cells for extraction. Germline CDR1 LNHDA, CDR2 SQIVND (reference sequence). This CDR3 is built from 13 residues. V was clipped by 8 bases and J by 1 base, with 8 bases between them. Sequencing was carried out using FFPE minimally invasive lung adenocarcinoma tissue. The receptor was isolated from a person aged 70 to 85 with lung adenocarcinoma. The J gene is TRBJ2-2, the V gene TRBV19; TRBD2 is a possible D gene (5 bases). CDR3 DNA sequence: TGTGCCAGTGGGAGCGGGAACACCGGGGAGCTGTTTTTT. It translates to CASGSGNTGELFF.